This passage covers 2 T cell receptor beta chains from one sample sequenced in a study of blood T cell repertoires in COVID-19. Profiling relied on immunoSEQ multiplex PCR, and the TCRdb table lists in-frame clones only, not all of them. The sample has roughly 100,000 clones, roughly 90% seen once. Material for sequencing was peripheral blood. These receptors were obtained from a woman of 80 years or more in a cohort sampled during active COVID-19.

The DNA for the CDR3 is TGTGCCAGCAGTTTATCCGTACAGTTAACGGCCGGGGAGCTGTTTTTT. This translates into CASSLSVQLTAGELFF. The V and J genes are TRBV28 and TRBJ2-2; D is unclear. The germline V gene encodes CDR1 MDHEN and CDR2 SYDVKM. The length of the CDR3 is 16 residues. V dropped 1 base and J dropped 6 bases, with 15 bases sitting between them.

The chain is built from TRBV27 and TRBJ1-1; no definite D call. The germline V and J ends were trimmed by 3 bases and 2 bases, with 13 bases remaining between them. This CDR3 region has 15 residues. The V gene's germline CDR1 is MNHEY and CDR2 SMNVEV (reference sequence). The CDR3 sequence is CASSFPRGGNTEAFF. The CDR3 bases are TGTGCCAGCAGTTTCCCTCGTGGCGGCAACACTGAAGCTTTCTTT.